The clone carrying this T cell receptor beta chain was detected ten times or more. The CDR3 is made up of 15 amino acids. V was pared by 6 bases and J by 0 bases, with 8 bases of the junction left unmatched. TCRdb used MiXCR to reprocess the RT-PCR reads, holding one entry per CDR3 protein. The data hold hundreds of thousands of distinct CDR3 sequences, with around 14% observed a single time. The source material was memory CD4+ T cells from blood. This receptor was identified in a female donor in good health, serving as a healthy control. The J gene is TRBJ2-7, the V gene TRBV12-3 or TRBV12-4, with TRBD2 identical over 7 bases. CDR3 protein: CASSPRLASSYEQYF. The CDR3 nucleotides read TGTGCCAGCAGCCCCCGACTAGCCTCCTCCTACGAGCAGTACTTC.